One and the same sample provided the 28 T cell receptor beta chains below, sequenced in a study of cytomegalovirus exposure and HLA in healthy donors. 13 Jbeta primers and 60 Vbeta primers were used for the PCR. Repertoires were generated with immunoSEQ multiplex PCR, while TCRdb's copy carries only in-frame clones and drops some. In the table there are approximately 100,000 clones, around 81% of which are singletons. Sequencing used PBMCs. Source of these receptors: a woman in her thirties in good health and CMV-seronegative.

The J gene is TRBJ2-5, the V gene TRBV2; 8 bases are a match to TRBD2. The length of the CDR3 is 14 residues. Germline V CDR1 and CDR2: SNHLY, FYNNEI. J gave up 3 bases and V 6 bases, and 6 bases lay outside the gene matches. CDR3 residues: CASSRLATEETQYF. CDR3 bases: TGTGCCAGCAGCCGACTAGCGACCGAAGAGACCCAGTACTTC.

The chain employs TRBV28 and TRBJ2-7; 9 bases fit TRBD1. J was trimmed by 2 bases and V by 9 bases; bases with no gene match: 5. The CDR3 runs to 13 residues. Germline CDR1 reads MDHEN; CDR2 reads SYDVKM. The CDR3 DNA follows: TGTGCCAGTGGGACAGGGACCCCCTACGAGCAGTACTTC. Protein sequence: CASGTGTPYEQYF.

A few counts support this clone. This rearrangement joins TRBV27 to TRBJ2-2; possible D gene TRBD1, 5 bases. This CDR3 has 18 residues. Germline V gives CDR1 MNHEY, CDR2 SMNVEV (reference sequence). V lost 3 bases, J lost 0 bases, and 17 bases lay in between. The CDR3 region is CASSLAQGKSANTGELFF. The CDR3 nucleotides read TGTGCCAGCAGTTTGGCTCAGGGAAAATCGGCGAACACCGGGGAGCTGTTTTTT.

The chain has TRBV19 and TRBJ2-3; D is perhaps TRBD1 (5 bases). Germline CDR1 and CDR2: LNHDA and SQIVND (reference sequence). CDR3 length: 14 amino acids. Trimming removed 7 bases at V and 0 bases at J, with 11 bases between. CDR3 protein: CASKGLTSTDTQYF. CDR3 bases: TGTGCCAGTAAGGGGTTAACTAGCACAGATACGCAGTATTTT.

The chain has TRBV6-1 and TRBJ2-5; 8 nucleotides align to TRBD1. The CDR3 extends over 14 amino acids. V lost 6 bases and J lost 1; bases outside the gene matches: 4. CDR1 and CDR2 from the germline V gene are MNHNS and SASEGT. Here the CDR3 DNA reads TGTGCCAGCAGGCGAGGACAGGGCCAAGAGACCCAGTACTTC. Translated: CASRRGQGQETQYF.

This chain connects TRBV9 to TRBJ1-5, with D unresolved. Germline V gives CDR1 SGDLS, CDR2 YYNGEE. The V gene lost 0 bases and the J gene lost 2 bases, with 18 bases spanning the gap. There are 18 residues in the CDR3. The CDR3 DNA reads TGTGCCAGCAGCGTAGCTCGGTCCGGGGTGGAGGGCAATCAGCCCCAGCATTTT. This encodes CASSVARSGVEGNQPQHF.

The rearrangement joins TRBV5-1 to TRBJ1-5; TRBD1 might be the D (5 bases). CDR1 is SGHRS, CDR2 YFSETQ, per germline. The CDR3 has 16 residues. V was cut by 7 bases and J by 0 bases, with 17 bases left in between. The CDR3 nucleotides read TGCGCCAGCGCTGTGGGGGGATCTAATAGCAATCAGCCCCAGCATTTT. Amino acid sequence: CASAVGGSNSNQPQHF.

The V gene is TRBV18, the J gene TRBJ2-5; D may be TRBD1 (7 bases). CDR1 and CDR2 from the germline V gene are KGHSH and LQKENI. This CDR3 region has 15 residues. V dropped 3 bases and J dropped 1 base, with 12 bases sitting between them. CDR3 loop: CASSPTRGVQETQYF. CDR3 DNA: TGTGCCAGCTCACCCACCAGGGGGGTCCAAGAGACCCAGTACTTC.

The chain uses TRBV4-3 and TRBJ2-1, with TRBD1 matching 8 bases. The CDR3 totals 15 residues. With V trimmed by 2 bases and J by 3 bases, 3 bases remained unmatched. Germline V gene data show CDR1 as LGHNA and CDR2 as YSLEER. CDR3 in amino acids: CASSQSGTGYNEQFF. The CDR3 nucleotides are TGCGCCAGCAGCCAATCCGGGACAGGCTACAATGAGCAGTTCTTC.

The chain couples TRBV30 to TRBJ1-1; the match to TRBD1 covers 11 bases. The V segment lost 3 bases and the J segment 0 bases; nucleotides outside the gene matches: 6. This CDR3 is built from 16 residues. Germline CDR1 GTSNPN, CDR2 SVGIG (reference sequence). The CDR3 DNA is TGTGCCTGGAGACGTGGGGACAGGGGGGTGAACACTGAAGCTTTCTTT. This sequence encodes CAWRRGDRGVNTEAFF.

This clone was observed once. The chain has TRBV7-2 and TRBJ2-3; 7 nucleotides agree with TRBD2. CDR1 and CDR2 from the germline V gene are SGHTA and FQGNSA. V shed 4 bases and J 0 bases; nucleotides not matched to a gene: 10. The CDR3 is 17 amino acids. The CDR3 bases are TGTGCCAGCAGCTCCGACGGCGGGAGTCCGAGCACAGATACGCAGTATTTT. Its protein product is CASSSDGGSPSTDTQYF.

The V gene is TRBV27, the J gene TRBJ2-2; D possibly corresponds to TRBD1 (6 bases). The CDR3 has 15 amino acids. Deletions cut 1 base from V and 7 bases from J, with 13 bases between. Germline values: CDR1 MNHEY, CDR2 SMNVEV (reference sequence). This chain's CDR3 is CASSLFPGVGGELFF. The CDR3 DNA reads as TGTGCCAGCAGTTTATTTCCAGGGGTTGGCGGGGAGCTGTTTTTT.

V usage is TRBV18 and J usage is TRBJ1-1, with 9 positions matching TRBD1. CDR1 is KGHSH and CDR2 is LQKENI in the germline V gene. The CDR3 has 14 amino acids. Trimming at V came to 4 bases and at J to 2 bases, leaving 2 bases not matched to a gene. The CDR3 bases are TGTGCCAGCTCACAGGGACAGGGAAACACTGAAGCTTTCTTT. This codes for CASSQGQGNTEAFF.

This chain uses TRBV5-4 with TRBJ2-5, with 7 bases aligning to TRBD1. Germline CDR1 SGHNT, CDR2 YYREEE (reference sequence). The CDR3 length is 15 residues. V dropped 4 bases and J dropped 2; count of bases not matched to a gene: 8. The CDR3 DNA follows: TGTGCCAGCAGCAATCAGCCGGGACAGCAAGAGACCCAGTACTTC. This gives the protein CASSNQPGQQETQYF.

The chain recombines TRBV11-2 with TRBJ2-2; maybe TRBD2 (6 bases). Between the trimmed V and J ends, which lost 3 bases and 4 bases, there was a span of 12 bases. The CDR3 sequence is 15 residues long. Looked up from germline, CDR1 is SGHAT and CDR2 is FQNNGV. CDR3 bases: TGTGCCAGCAGCTTTAGCGGACATCCCACCGGGGAGCTGTTTTTT. It translates to CASSFSGHPTGELFF.

The genes are TRBV11-1 and TRBJ2-1, with a weak D call TRBD1 (6 bases). Trimming cost V 5 bases and J 2 bases, with 13 bases left between them. Germline V gene data show CDR1 as SGHAT and CDR2 as FQDESV (reference sequence). CDR3 size: 15 residues. The CDR3 protein is CASSHTDSPYNEQFF. The DNA of the CDR3 is TGTGCCAGCAGCCACACGGACAGCCCCTACAATGAGCAGTTCTTC. Supplemented by reference TRBV11-1 and TRBJ2-1, the full variable domain reads EAEVAQSPRYKITEKSQAVAFWCDPISGHATLYWYRQILGQGPELLVQFQDESVVDDSQLPKDRFSAERLKGVDSTLKIQPAELGDSAMYLCASSHTDSPYNEQFFGPGTRLTVL.

The genes are TRBV7-6 and TRBJ2-2; TRBD1 might be the D (5 bases). The CDR3 totals 16 residues. Between the trimmed V and J ends, which lost 3 bases and 0 bases, there was a span of 11 bases. The germline V gene has CDR1 SGHVS and CDR2 FNYEAQ. The CDR3 here is CASSLWTRTNTGELFF. The CDR3 DNA follows: TGTGCCAGCAGCTTGTGGACACGAACGAACACCGGGGAGCTGTTTTTT.

The chain is built from TRBV10-2 and TRBJ2-5; D may be TRBD2 (6 bases). CDR3 size: 12 residues. V shed 6 bases and J shed 5 bases, with 10 bases lying between them. Germline assignment: CDR1 WSHSY and CDR2 SAAADI. This CDR3 reads CASSAGRETQYF. The CDR3 region has the DNA TGCGCCAGCAGCGCTGGGAGGGAGACCCAGTACTTC.

Comments on this clone: One junction end does not reproduce the germline sequence, and a read error may be involved. The chain uses TRBV7-7 and TRBJ1-3, with 8 bases identical to TRBD1. The CDR3 contains 15 residues. Germline CDR1 SSHAT, CDR2 FNYEAQ (reference sequence). For the CDR3, the DNA is TGTGCTAGCAGCACAGGGACAGGAGCTGGAAACACCATATATTTT. Residues: CASSTGTGAGNTIYF.

This chain uses TRBV5-1 with TRBJ2-1; D perhaps matches TRBD2 (6 bases). Germline V CDR1 and CDR2: SGHRS, YFSETQ. V was cut by 1 base and J by 6 bases, with 14 bases left in between. The CDR3 contains 15 residues. CDR3: CASSLLSSESNEQFF. CDR3 DNA sequence: TGCGCCAGCAGCTTGTTGTCTAGCGAGAGCAATGAGCAGTTCTTC. The variable domain in full, with the rest retrieved from reference TRBV5-1 and TRBJ2-1, is KAGVTQTPRYLIKTRGQQVTLSCSPISGHRSVSWYQQTPGQGLQFLFEYFSETQRNKGNFPGRFSGRQFSNSRSEMNVSTLELGDSALYLCASSLLSSESNEQFFGPGTRLTVL.

This chain links TRBV4-2 with TRBJ2-3; 7 bases align to TRBD2. Losses at the gene ends were 1 base for V and 0 bases for J; bases not matched to a gene: 7. Germline-derived CDR1 and CDR2 are LGHNA and YNFKEQ. The CDR3 totals 17 residues. CDR3 loop: CASSQGGGSGSTDTQYF. CDR3 coding DNA: TGTGCCAGCAGCCAAGGGGGAGGGAGTGGTAGCACAGATACGCAGTATTTT.

The chain combines TRBV7-3 with TRBJ2-1; 11 bases agree with TRBD2. Germline V gives CDR1 SGHTA, CDR2 FQGTGA. The CDR3 extends over 16 amino acids. Trimming removed 5 bases from V and 5 bases from J; junction bases left unmatched: 8. This chain's CDR3 is CASSRTGTSGNNEQFF. The CDR3, as DNA: TGTGCCAGCAGCCGGACCGGGACTAGCGGAAACAATGAGCAGTTCTTC.

The rearrangement joins TRBV6-1 to TRBJ2-7, with D possibly being TRBD2 (5 bases). Germline-derived CDR1 and CDR2 are MNHNS and SASEGT. V was shortened by 1 base and J by 6 bases, with 13 bases between the two germline ends. The CDR3 is 14 residues long. The CDR3 loop is CASSEGTAAGEQYF. In DNA, the CDR3 is TGTGCCAGCAGTGAAGGGACGGCCGCGGGCGAGCAGTACTTC.

The chain couples TRBV19 to TRBJ2-7; D perhaps matches TRBD2 (6 bases). V was pared by 11 bases and J by 4 bases, with 18 bases between. CDR1 is LNHDA, CDR2 SQIVND, per germline (reference sequence). The CDR3 spans 13 residues. CDR3 amino acids: CASSSGRYYEQYF. The DNA of the CDR3 is TGTGCCTCTTCCAGCGGGCGTTATTACGAGCAGTACTTC. The variable domain in full, completed from reference TRBV19 and TRBJ2-7, reads DGGITQSPKYLFRKEGQNVTLSCEQNLNHDAMYWYRQDPGQGLRLIYYSQIVNDFQKGDIAEGYSVSREKKESFPLTVTSAQKNPTAFYLCASSSGRYYEQYFGPGTRLTVT.

The rearrangement uses TRBV28 and TRBJ1-5, with D perhaps TRBD1 (6 bases). The CDR3 spans 16 residues. V lost 0 bases and J 4 bases, leaving 13 bases between the germline ends. Per the germline V gene, CDR1 is MDHEN and CDR2 is SYDVKM. CDR3 protein: CASSLWGGQVNQPQHF. The CDR3, as DNA: TGTGCCAGCAGTTTATGGGGGGGGCAGGTAAATCAGCCCCAGCATTTT.

This chain uses TRBV7-3 with TRBJ2-3, with a tentative D call TRBD2 (6 bases). Germline V CDR1 and CDR2: SGHTA, FQGTGA. V was shortened by 5 bases and J by 2 bases, with 11 bases between the two germline ends. There are 14 residues in the CDR3. The CDR3 DNA reads as TGTGCCAGCAGCCCTAGGGACTTCACAGATACGCAGTATTTT. Encoded protein: CASSPRDFTDTQYF.

This clone occurred once. The rearrangement links TRBV28 to TRBJ2-2, with a tentative D call TRBD2 (5 bases). This CDR3 has 14 residues. V lost 6 bases and J 7 bases, leaving 15 bases between the germline ends. CDR1 is MDHEN, CDR2 SYDVKM, per germline. The CDR3 sequence is CASRSTGNIGELFF. In nucleotides, the CDR3 is TGTGCCAGCAGAAGTACCGGGAATATCGGGGAGCTGTTTTTT.

Only a few counts were recorded for this clone. This chain connects TRBV7-3 to TRBJ2-3, with D possibly matching TRBD2 (7 bases). The CDR3 contains 18 residues. Trimming took off 1 base at V and 1 base at J, with 18 bases between the two ends. The V gene's germline CDR1 is SGHTA and CDR2 FQGTGA. The CDR3 region is CASSLKGAGALGTDTQYF. The CDR3 DNA is TGTGCCAGCAGCTTAAAGGGTGCGGGGGCTTTGGGCACAGATACGCAGTATTTT. The variable domain in full, completed from reference TRBV7-3 and TRBJ2-3, reads GAGVSQTPSNKVTEKGKYVELRCDPISGHTALYWYRQSLGQGPEFLIYFQGTGAADDSGLPNDRFFAVRPEGSVSTLKIQRTERGDSAVYLCASSLKGAGALGTDTQYFGPGTRLTVL.